One and the same sample provided the 23 T cell receptor beta chains below, sequenced in a study of Ad26.COV2.S vaccination and SARS-CoV-2 variants. The data were produced by immunoSEQ multiplex PCR, yet TCRdb's version contains in-frame clones alone and is incomplete. The table lists 300,000 to 350,000 clones, about nine tenths of them singletons. Treatment meaning: around 19 received Ad26.COV2.S at low or high dose, single or two shots; a few received placebo; per-sample allocation not given. After the first vaccine or placebo injection, samples were drawn on day 63. The sequenced sample was peripheral blood, obtained in a trial of Ad26.COV2.S vaccine versus placebo. The receptors come from a person aged 18-60 years who received the Ad26.COV2.S COVID-19 vaccine or a placebo.

The chain uses TRBV6-2 or TRBV6-3 and TRBJ2-7; no clear D. V was shortened by 4 bases and J by 2 bases, with 12 bases between the two germline ends. The CDR3 consists of 14 residues. Germline V gene data show CDR1 as MNHEY and CDR2 as SVGEGT. Here the CDR3 reads CASSLVGTPYEQYV. In DNA form, the CDR3 reads TGTGCCAGCAGTTTAGTGGGCACCCCCTACGAGCAGTACGTC.

The J gene is TRBJ2-3, the V gene TRBV7-2; TRBD1 matches at 7 bases. CDR1 SGHTA and CDR2 FQGNSA come from the germline V gene. This CDR3 region has 15 residues. The V and J ends lost 5 bases and 1 base, in that order; junction bases with no gene match: 6. The CDR3 is CASSPLGTGTDTQYF. CDR3 in DNA: TGTGCCAGCAGCCCTTTGGGGACAGGCACAGATACGCAGTATTTT.

This sequence joins TRBV2 and TRBJ1-2, with D perhaps TRBD1 (5 bases). The germline CDR1 and CDR2 sequences are SNHLY and FYNNEI. The CDR3 consists of 13 residues. V was pared by 11 bases and J by 7 bases, with 20 bases between. The CDR3, as DNA: TGTGCCGTCGTCGGGGAAGGGGTCGGTGGCTACACCTTC. The encoded protein is CAVVGEGVGGYTF.

This clone was observed a single time. This chain connects TRBV7-9 to TRBJ1-1; 8 bases agree with TRBD1. Germline values: CDR1 SEHNR, CDR2 FQNEAQ (reference sequence). V was clipped by 2 bases and J by 1 base; unmatched bases: 3. The CDR3 runs 15 residues. The chain's CDR3 is CASSLTGGTNTEAFF. The DNA of the CDR3 is TGTGCCAGCAGCTTAACAGGGGGGACGAACACTGAAGCTTTCTTT.

The J gene is TRBJ2-5, the V gene TRBV6-5; a weak D match, TRBD2 (5 bases). Germline CDR1 and CDR2: MNHEY and SVGAGI. This CDR3 has 12 amino acids. Trimming removed 10 bases at V and 2 bases at J, with 11 bases between. The CDR3 DNA reads TGTGCCATCGGGAATCCACAAGAGACCCAGTACTTC. Its translation: CAIGNPQETQYF.

The CDR3 nucleotides are TGTGCCAGCAGCTTAGGGGCCGGGACAGGCCGAATCGGGCAGTACTTC. Protein product: CASSLGAGTGRIGQYF. The rearrangement uses TRBV7-6 and TRBJ2-7; 8 bases are shared with TRBD1. Germline values: CDR1 SGHVS, CDR2 FNYEAQ. The CDR3 sequence is 16 residues long. V gave up 1 base and J gave up 9 bases; unmatched junction bases: 14.

This chain links TRBV5-1 with TRBJ2-5; D not resolved. CDR1 and CDR2 (germline): SGHRS, YFSETQ. This CDR3 region has 14 residues. Trimming stripped 1 base from V and 1 base from J, with 8 bases between. CDR3 DNA sequence: TGCGCCAGCAGCTTGCGTCCTCCCCAAGAGACCCAGTACTTC. It is translated as CASSLRPPQETQYF.

The J gene is TRBJ1-6, the V gene TRBV2; D is unresolved. Trimming took off 3 bases at V and 7 bases at J, with 7 bases between the two ends. This CDR3 has 13 amino acids. Germline V gene lookup returns CDR1 SNHLY and CDR2 FYNNEI. The CDR3 region has the DNA TGTGCCAGCAGTGACACGGTAAATTCACCCCTCCACTTT. Residues: CASSDTVNSPLHF. Supplemented by reference TRBV2 and TRBJ1-6, the full variable domain reads EPEVTQTPSHQVTQMGQEVILRCVPISNHLYFYWYRQILGQKVEFLVSFYNNEISEKSEIFDDQFSVERPDGSNFTLKIRSTKLEDSAMYFCASSDTVNSPLHFGNGTRLTVT.

The rearrangement uses TRBV6-6 and TRBJ1-1, with TRBD1 identical over 7 bases. The length of the CDR3 is 14 residues. J was trimmed by 6 bases and V by 2 bases; bases with no gene match: 6. Germline CDR1 MNHNY, CDR2 SVGAGI (reference sequence). This CDR3 is CASSYDGTAAEAFF. For the CDR3, the DNA is TGTGCCAGCAGTTACGATGGGACAGCTGCTGAAGCTTTCTTT.

J is TRBJ2-1 and V is TRBV19; D remains ambiguous. V shed 5 bases and J shed 2 bases, with 13 bases lying between them. The V gene's germline CDR1 is LNHDA and CDR2 SQIVND (reference sequence). The CDR3 loop spans 15 amino acids. The CDR3, as DNA: TGTGCCAGTAGTTTCCCCCATACCACCTACAATGAGCAGTTCTTC. Protein: CASSFPHTTYNEQFF.

This clone was detected once. The genes are TRBV5-4 and TRBJ1-1; 7 bases fit TRBD1. Per germline, CDR1 SGHNT and CDR2 YYREEE (reference sequence). There are 14 residues in the CDR3. Losses at the gene ends were 7 bases for V and 2 bases for J; bases not matched to a gene: 8. The CDR3 here is CASGRGQANTEAFF. As DNA, the CDR3 is TGTGCCAGCGGCCGTGGACAGGCTAACACTGAAGCTTTCTTT. The complete variable domain, with remaining parts taken from reference TRBV5-4 and TRBJ1-1, reads ETGVTQSPTHLIKTRGQQVTLRCSSQSGHNTVSWYQQALGQGPQFIFQYYREEENGRGNFPPRFSGLQFPNYSSELNVNALELDDSALYLCASGRGQANTEAFFGQGTRLTVV.

The chain links TRBV7-2 to TRBJ1-2, with TRBD1 matching 8 bases. The CDR3 covers 14 residues. J gave up 5 bases and V 1 base, and 3 bases lay outside the gene matches. Germline V gene sequence: CDR1 SGHTA, CDR2 FQGNSA. The CDR3, as DNA: TGTGCCAGCAGCTTAGGTGGGACAGGATATGGCTACACCTTC. Translating it yields CASSLGGTGYGYTF.

Only a few counts were recorded for this clone. The V call is TRBV9, the J call TRBJ2-2; TRBD2 agrees at 12 bases. The CDR3 totals 19 residues. Trimming removed 1 base from V and 7 bases from J; junction bases left unmatched: 14. Germline CDR1 SGDLS, CDR2 YYNGEE. The CDR3, as DNA: TGTGCCAGCAGCGTACCCCAGGGGCTAGCGGGGGGGCGAGGCGGGGAGCTGTTTTTT. This encodes CASSVPQGLAGGRGGELFF.

The chain employs TRBV6-5 and TRBJ2-7; D is unclear. Germline lookup yields CDR1 MNHEY and CDR2 SVGAGI. CDR3 length: 12 residues. The V gene lost 5 bases and the J gene lost 1 base, with 6 bases spanning the gap. CDR3 sequence: CASSHGSYEQYF. The CDR3 DNA follows: TGTGCCAGCAGTCACGGGTCCTACGAGCAGTACTTC.

The chain recombines TRBV7-9 with TRBJ1-1; TRBD1 might be the D (6 bases). V was cut by 1 base and J by 6 bases, with 12 bases left in between. The germline CDR1 and CDR2 sequences are SEHNR and FQNEAQ (reference sequence). The CDR3 is 14 amino acids. CDR3: CASSLVQGGAEAFF. As DNA, the CDR3 is TGTGCCAGCAGCTTAGTACAGGGTGGGGCTGAAGCTTTCTTT. Full variable domain (missing parts from reference TRBV7-9 and TRBJ1-1): DTGVSQNPRHKITKRGQNVTFRCDPISEHNRLYWYRQTLGQGPEFLTYFQNEAQLEKSRLLSDRFSAERPKGSFSTLEIQRTEQGDSAMYLCASSLVQGGAEAFFGQGTRLTVV.

The chain is built from TRBV18 and TRBJ2-7; D may be TRBD2 (5 bases). The CDR3 is 15 amino acids. Per the germline V gene, CDR1 is KGHSH and CDR2 is LQKENI. The V end was cut by 4 bases, the J end by 2 bases, with 15 bases between. CDR3 DNA: TGTGCCAGCTCACTCCTGGACTCCGCCGCCTACGAGCAGTACTTC. Encoded protein: CASSLLDSAAYEQYF.

The genes are TRBV19 and TRBJ2-7; possible D gene TRBD1, 5 bases. The V and J ends lost 5 bases and 2 bases respectively, with 13 bases between them. The length of the CDR3 is 14 residues. CDR1 and CDR2 (germline): LNHDA, SQIVND (reference sequence). In DNA, the CDR3 is TGTGCCAGTAGTGCCCAAGACAGAACCTACGAGCAGTACTTC. Its translation: CASSAQDRTYEQYF.

This chain links TRBV11-3 with TRBJ2-4; TRBD1 aligns across 9 bases. Germline values: CDR1 SGHNT, CDR2 YENEEA. The CDR3 has 14 residues. V shed 4 bases and J 10 bases; nucleotides not matched to a gene: 8. In DNA, the CDR3 is TGTGCCAGCAGCTCCCCGGGACAGGGTCCTATTCAGTACTTC. The encoded protein is CASSSPGQGPIQYF. The whole variable domain, filled in from reference TRBV11-3 and TRBJ2-4, reads EAGVVQSPRYKIIEKKQPVAFWCNPISGHNTLYWYLQNLGQGPELLIRYENEEAVDDSQLPKDRFSAERLKGVDSTLKIQPAELGDSAVYLCASSSPGQGPIQYFGAGTRLSVL.

The chain links TRBV6-5 to TRBJ2-6; D ambiguous. The CDR3 runs to 14 residues. The germline V and J ends were trimmed by 8 bases and 0 bases, with 8 bases remaining between them. Germline assignment: CDR1 MNHEY and CDR2 SVGAGI. CDR3: CASHSFSGANVLTF. For the CDR3, the DNA is TGTGCCAGCCACAGCTTCTCTGGGGCCAACGTCCTGACTTTC.

V usage is TRBV27 and J usage is TRBJ1-1; a weak D match, TRBD1 (6 bases). The CDR3 spans 17 residues. Germline V lookup: CDR1 MNHEY, CDR2 SMNVEV (reference sequence). The V end was cut by 4 bases, the J end by 3 bases, with 21 bases between. The CDR3 DNA reads as TGTGCCAGCAGTTCAATATGGGGGCCGGGGGGATACACTGAAGCTTTCTTT. It is translated as CASSSIWGPGGYTEAFF.

Note on this clone: One end of the junction fails to match germline, which may point to a read error. The chain carries TRBV15 and TRBJ1-3; no definite D call. Germline V CDR1 and CDR2: LNHNV, YYDKDF (reference sequence). This CDR3 contains 15 residues. The CDR3 protein is CATSGDSFSGNTIYF. For the CDR3, the DNA is TGTGCCACCAGCGGAGACTCCTTTTCTGGAAACACCATATATTTT.

This sequence joins TRBV6-6 and TRBJ2-5, with D perhaps being TRBD1 or TRBD2 (6 bases each). The germline V and J ends were trimmed by 5 bases and 3 bases, with 16 bases remaining between them. Germline assignment: CDR1 MNHNY and CDR2 SVGAGI (reference sequence). The CDR3 runs 15 residues. The CDR3 loop is CASSPGDGGKETQYF. The CDR3 coding sequence is TGTGCCAGCAGTCCAGGGGACGGGGGCAAAGAGACCCAGTACTTC.

The chain recombines TRBV4-1 with TRBJ2-1; D is undetermined. The length of the CDR3 is 11 residues. Germline values: CDR1 MGHRA, CDR2 YSYEKL. Trimming took 2 bases from V and 6 from J, leaving 2 bases between them. CDR3 sequence (DNA): TGCGCCAGCAGCCAACTCAATGAGCAGTTCTTC. It codes for CASSQLNEQFF.